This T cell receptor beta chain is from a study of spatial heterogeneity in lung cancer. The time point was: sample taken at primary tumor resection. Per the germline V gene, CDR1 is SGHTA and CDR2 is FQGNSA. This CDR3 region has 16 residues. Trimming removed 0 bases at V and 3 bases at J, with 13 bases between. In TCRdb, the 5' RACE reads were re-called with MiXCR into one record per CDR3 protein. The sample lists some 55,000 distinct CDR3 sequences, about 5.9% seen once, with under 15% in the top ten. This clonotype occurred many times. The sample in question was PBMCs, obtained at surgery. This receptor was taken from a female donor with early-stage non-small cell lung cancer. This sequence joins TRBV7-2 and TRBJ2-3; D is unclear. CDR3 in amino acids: CASSLAPDAKTDTQYF. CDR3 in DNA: TGTGCCAGCAGCTTAGCACCGGACGCGAAGACAGATACGCAGTATTTT.